Following are 10 T cell receptor beta chains from one sample sequenced in a study of shared clonotypes between healthy human individuals. The data were produced by immunoSEQ multiplex PCR, yet TCRdb's version contains in-frame clones alone and is incomplete. The repertoire consists of about 2.4 million clones, with around nine tenths occurring once and the leading ten covering over 0.12%. Input material: naive CD4+ T cells sorted from blood. Subset reported: CD45RA+ positively selected. All receptors derive from a man between 18 and 35 years old in good health.

V gene TRBV6-5 combines with J gene TRBJ2-5; D remains ambiguous. The CDR3 contains 14 residues. V lost 0 bases, J lost 5 bases, and 10 bases lay in between. CDR1 and CDR2 from the germline V gene are MNHEY and SVGAGI. The CDR3 sequence: CASSYSRWAETQYF. The DNA for the CDR3 is TGTGCCAGCAGTTACTCGAGATGGGCGGAGACCCAGTACTTC.

Regarding this clone: The identical CDR3 is also encoded by other nucleotide sequences in the sample. V and J are TRBV5-1 and TRBJ2-5; 8 bases line up with TRBD1. After removal of 2 bases from V and 0 bases from J, the junction contained 3 bases not matched to a gene. CDR1 is SGHRS and CDR2 is YFSETQ in the germline V gene. There are 15 residues in the CDR3. In DNA, the CDR3 is TGCGCCAGCAGCTTAGGACAGGGCAACCAAGAGACCCAGTACTTC. This gives the protein CASSLGQGNQETQYF.

DNA for the CDR3: TGTGCCAGCAGGACGGACTGGAATGAGCAGTTCTTC. The encoded protein is CASRTDWNEQFF. The chain combines TRBV2 with TRBJ2-1; perhaps TRBD2 as D (5 bases). V dropped 6 bases and J dropped 7 bases, with 10 bases sitting between them. The CDR3 runs 12 residues. Germline values: CDR1 SNHLY, CDR2 FYNNEI.

The rearrangement links TRBV11-2 to TRBJ2-2; D ambiguous. There are 15 residues in the CDR3. Trimming cost V 1 base and J 6 bases, with 12 bases left between them. The V gene's germline CDR1 is SGHAT and CDR2 FQNNGV. The CDR3 reads CASSLVPRPPGELFF. DNA of the CDR3: TGTGCCAGCAGCTTAGTCCCCCGGCCCCCCGGGGAGCTGTTTTTT. Complete variable domain (other parts from reference TRBV11-2 and TRBJ2-2): EAGVAQSPRYKIIEKRQSVAFWCNPISGHATLYWYQQILGQGPKLLIQFQNNGVVDDSQLPKDRFSAERLKGVDSTLKIQPAKLEDSAVYLCASSLVPRPPGELFFGEGSRLTVL.

This clone was recorded once. The chain employs TRBV28 and TRBJ2-2; D is uncertain. Trimming left V 5 bases short and J 6 bases short, with 4 bases between. Germline CDR1 MDHEN, CDR2 SYDVKM. The CDR3 has 11 residues. CDR3 sequence: CASSRPGELFF. In DNA form, the CDR3 reads TGTGCCAGCAGTCGGCCCGGGGAGCTGTTTTTT.

The gene calls are TRBV4-2 and TRBJ1-2; the D gene is possibly TRBD1 (6 bases). V was pared by 0 bases and J by 4 bases, with 12 bases between. The CDR3 sequence is 15 residues long. Germline-derived CDR1 and CDR2 are LGHNA and YNFKEQ. As DNA, the CDR3 is TGTGCCAGCAGCCAAGAAAGGACAGAGTCCTATGGCTACACCTTC. Translation gives CASSQERTESYGYTF.

V is TRBV6-1 and J is TRBJ2-7, with TRBD2 identical over 10 bases. The CDR3 spans 17 residues. Trimming removed 4 bases from V and 0 bases from J; junction bases left unmatched: 9. Germline lookup yields CDR1 MNHNS and CDR2 SASEGT. The CDR3, as DNA: TGTGCCAGCAGTGCCTTGATAGCGGGGGGCCACTCCTACGAGCAGTACTTC. This encodes CASSALIAGGHSYEQYF.

The genes are TRBV4-3 and TRBJ1-1, with D possibly being TRBD1 (5 bases). Per germline, CDR1 LGHNA and CDR2 YSLEER. The CDR3 is 13 residues long. Trimming took off 0 bases at V and 3 bases at J, with 5 bases between the two ends. For the CDR3, the DNA is TGCGCCAGCAGCCAAGAGGGGGACACTGAAGCTTTCTTT. Its translation: CASSQEGDTEAFF.

The chain is built from TRBV6-5 and TRBJ2-5, with 9 bases lining up with TRBD2. CDR3 length equals 14 residues. Losses at the gene ends were 4 bases for V and 6 bases for J; bases not matched to a gene: 6. The germline V gene encodes CDR1 MNHEY and CDR2 SVGAGI. The CDR3, as DNA: TGTGCCAGCAGTTGGGGACTAGCCGAAAAGACCCAGTACTTC. Amino acid sequence: CASSWGLAEKTQYF.

This chain uses TRBV13 with TRBJ2-7; no definite D call. The CDR3 consists of 14 residues. The germline V gene encodes CDR1 PRHDT and CDR2 FYEKMQ (reference sequence). Trimming shortened V by 2 bases and J by 2 bases, and 10 bases separated the two germline ends. The CDR3 protein is CASSLLSSPYEQYF. CDR3 nucleotides: TGTGCCAGCAGCTTACTCTCGTCCCCCTACGAGCAGTACTTC.